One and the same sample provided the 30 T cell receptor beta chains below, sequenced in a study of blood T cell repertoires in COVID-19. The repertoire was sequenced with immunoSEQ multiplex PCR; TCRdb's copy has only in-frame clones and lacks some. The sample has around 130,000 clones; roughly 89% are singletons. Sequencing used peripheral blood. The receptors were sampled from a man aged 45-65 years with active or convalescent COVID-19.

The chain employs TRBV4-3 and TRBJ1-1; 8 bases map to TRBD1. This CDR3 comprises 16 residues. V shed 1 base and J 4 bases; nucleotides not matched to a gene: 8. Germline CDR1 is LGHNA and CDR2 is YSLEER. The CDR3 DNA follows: TGCGCCAGCAGCCAAGTATCAGGGGGCTTAGGCACTGAAGCTTTCTTT. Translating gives CASSQVSGGLGTEAFF.

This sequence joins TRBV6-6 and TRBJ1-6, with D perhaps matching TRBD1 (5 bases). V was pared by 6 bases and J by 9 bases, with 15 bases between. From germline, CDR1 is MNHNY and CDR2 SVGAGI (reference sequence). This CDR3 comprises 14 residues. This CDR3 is CASRSAGRVSPLHF. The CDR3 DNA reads TGTGCCAGCAGATCCGCGGGGCGGGTTTCACCCCTCCACTTT.

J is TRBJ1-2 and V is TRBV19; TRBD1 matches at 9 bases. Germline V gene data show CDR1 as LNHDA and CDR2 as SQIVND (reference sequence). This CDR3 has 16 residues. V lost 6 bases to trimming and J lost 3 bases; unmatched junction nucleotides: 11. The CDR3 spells CASSMPRDRDYYGYTF. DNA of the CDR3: TGTGCCAGTAGCATGCCCCGGGACAGGGACTACTATGGCTACACCTTC. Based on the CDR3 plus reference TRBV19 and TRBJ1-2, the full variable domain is DGGITQSPKYLFRKEGQNVTLSCEQNLNHDAMYWYRQDPGQGLRLIYYSQIVNDFQKGDIAEGYSVSREKKESFPLTVTSAQKNPTAFYLCASSMPRDRDYYGYTFGSGTRLTVV.

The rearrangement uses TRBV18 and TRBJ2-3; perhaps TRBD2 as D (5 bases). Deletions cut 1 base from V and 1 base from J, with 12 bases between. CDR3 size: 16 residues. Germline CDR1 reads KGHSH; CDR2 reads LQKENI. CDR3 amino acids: CASSPQGPGGTDTQYF. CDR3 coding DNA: TGTGCCAGCTCACCACAAGGGCCCGGGGGCACAGATACGCAGTATTTT.

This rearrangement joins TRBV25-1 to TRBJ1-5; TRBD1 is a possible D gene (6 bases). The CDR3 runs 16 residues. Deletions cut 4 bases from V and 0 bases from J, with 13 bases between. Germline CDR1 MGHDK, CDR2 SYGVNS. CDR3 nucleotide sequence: TGTGCCAGCAGTGGATTGACAGGCTATAGCAATCAGCCCCAGCATTTT. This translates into CASSGLTGYSNQPQHF.

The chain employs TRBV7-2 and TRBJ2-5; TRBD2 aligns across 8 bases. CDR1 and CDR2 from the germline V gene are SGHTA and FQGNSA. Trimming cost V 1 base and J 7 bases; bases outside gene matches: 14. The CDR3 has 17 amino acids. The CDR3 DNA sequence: TGTGCCAGCAGCTTAGAATCTGTTAGCGGGGTCTTGGGGACCCAGTACTTC. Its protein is CASSLESVSGVLGTQYF.

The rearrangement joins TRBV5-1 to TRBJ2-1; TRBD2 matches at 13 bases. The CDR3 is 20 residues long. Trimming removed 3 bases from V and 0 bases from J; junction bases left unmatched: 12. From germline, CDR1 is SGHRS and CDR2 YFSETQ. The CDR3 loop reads CASSSLPGLAGQSSYNEQFF. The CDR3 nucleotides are TGCGCCAGCAGCTCCCTACCGGGACTAGCGGGACAGAGCTCCTACAATGAGCAGTTCTTC. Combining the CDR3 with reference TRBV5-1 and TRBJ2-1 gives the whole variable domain KAGVTQTPRYLIKTRGQQVTLSCSPISGHRSVSWYQQTPGQGLQFLFEYFSETQRNKGNFPGRFSGRQFSNSRSEMNVSTLELGDSALYLCASSSLPGLAGQSSYNEQFFGPGTRLTVL.

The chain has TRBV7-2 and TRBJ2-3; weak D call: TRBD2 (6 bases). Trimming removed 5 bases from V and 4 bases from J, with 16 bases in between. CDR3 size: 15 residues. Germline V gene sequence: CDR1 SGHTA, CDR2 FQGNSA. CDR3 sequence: CASSPMWGVADTQYF. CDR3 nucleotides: TGTGCCAGCAGCCCTATGTGGGGGGTCGCAGATACGCAGTATTTT.

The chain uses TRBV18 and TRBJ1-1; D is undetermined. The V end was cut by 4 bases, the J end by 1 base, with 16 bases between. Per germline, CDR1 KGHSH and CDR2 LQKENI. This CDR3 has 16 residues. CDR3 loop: CASSRERGIGNTEAFF. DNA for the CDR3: TGTGCCAGCTCACGCGAGCGGGGTATAGGGAACACTGAAGCTTTCTTT.

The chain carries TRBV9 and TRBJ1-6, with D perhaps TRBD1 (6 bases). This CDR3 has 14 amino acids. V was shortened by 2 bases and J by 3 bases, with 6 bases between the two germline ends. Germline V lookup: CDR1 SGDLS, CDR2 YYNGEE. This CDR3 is CASSVDSYNSPLHF. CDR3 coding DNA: TGTGCCAGCAGCGTGGACAGCTATAATTCACCCCTCCACTTT.

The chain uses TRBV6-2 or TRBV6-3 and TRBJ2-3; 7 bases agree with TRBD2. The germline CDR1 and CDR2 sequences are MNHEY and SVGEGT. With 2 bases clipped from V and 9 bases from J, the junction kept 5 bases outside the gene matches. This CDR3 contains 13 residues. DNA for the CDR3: TGTGCCAGCAGTTACCTCGGACTAGGGACGCAGTATTTT. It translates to CASSYLGLGTQYF.

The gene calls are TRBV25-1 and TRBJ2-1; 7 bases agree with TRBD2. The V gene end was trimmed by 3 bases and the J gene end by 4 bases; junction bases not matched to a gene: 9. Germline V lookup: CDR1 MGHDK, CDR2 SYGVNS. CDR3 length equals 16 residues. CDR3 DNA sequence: TGTGCCAGCAGTGACCTACTAGCGACTACGTACAATGAGCAGTTCTTC. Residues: CASSDLLATTYNEQFF.

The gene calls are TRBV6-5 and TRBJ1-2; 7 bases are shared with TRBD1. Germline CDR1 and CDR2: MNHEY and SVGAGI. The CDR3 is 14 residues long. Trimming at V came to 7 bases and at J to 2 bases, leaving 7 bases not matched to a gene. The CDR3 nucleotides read TGTGCCAGCAACTTCCTGACAGGGAACTATGGCTACACCTTC. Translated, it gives CASNFLTGNYGYTF.

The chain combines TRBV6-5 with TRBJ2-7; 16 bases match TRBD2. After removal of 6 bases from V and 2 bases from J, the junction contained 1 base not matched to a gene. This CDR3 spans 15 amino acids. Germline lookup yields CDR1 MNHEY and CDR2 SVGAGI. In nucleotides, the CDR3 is TGTGCCAGCAGGGGACTAGCGGGAGGGCCCTACGAGCAGTACTTC. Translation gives CASRGLAGGPYEQYF.

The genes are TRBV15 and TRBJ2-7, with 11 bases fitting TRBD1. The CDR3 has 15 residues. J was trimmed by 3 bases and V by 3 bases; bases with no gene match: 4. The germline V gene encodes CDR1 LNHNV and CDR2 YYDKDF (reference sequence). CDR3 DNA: TGTGCCACCAGCAGCGGACAGGGGGCTAACTACGAGCAGTACTTC. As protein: CATSSGQGANYEQYF. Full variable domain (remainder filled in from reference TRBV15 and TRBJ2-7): DAMVIQNPRYQVTQFGKPVTLSCSQTLNHNVMYWYQQKSSQAPKLLFHYYDKDFNNEADTPDNFQSRRPNTSFCFLDIRSPGLGDTAMYLCATSSGQGANYEQYFGPGTRLTVT.

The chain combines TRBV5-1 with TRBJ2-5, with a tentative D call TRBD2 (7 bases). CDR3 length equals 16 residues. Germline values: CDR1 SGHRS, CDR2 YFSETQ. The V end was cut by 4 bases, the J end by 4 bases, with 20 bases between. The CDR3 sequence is CASSPAWGGPPETQYF. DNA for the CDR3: TGCGCCAGCAGCCCCGCCTGGGGGGGGCCCCCAGAGACCCAGTACTTC. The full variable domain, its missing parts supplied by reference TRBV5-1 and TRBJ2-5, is KAGVTQTPRYLIKTRGQQVTLSCSPISGHRSVSWYQQTPGQGLQFLFEYFSETQRNKGNFPGRFSGRQFSNSRSEMNVSTLELGDSALYLCASSPAWGGPPETQYFGPGTRLLVL.

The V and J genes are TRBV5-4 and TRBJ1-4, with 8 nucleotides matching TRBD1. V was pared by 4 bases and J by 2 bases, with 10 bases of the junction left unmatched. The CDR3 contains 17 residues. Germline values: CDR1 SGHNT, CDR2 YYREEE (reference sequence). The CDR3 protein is CASSPGQGAWTNEKLFF. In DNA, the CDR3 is TGTGCCAGCAGCCCCGGGCAGGGGGCATGGACTAATGAAAAACTGTTTTTT.

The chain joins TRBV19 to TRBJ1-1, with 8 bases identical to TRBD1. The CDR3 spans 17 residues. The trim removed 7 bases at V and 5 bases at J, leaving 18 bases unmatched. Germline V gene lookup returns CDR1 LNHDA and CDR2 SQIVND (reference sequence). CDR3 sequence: CASTDGGTGILGTEAFF. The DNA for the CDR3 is TGTGCCAGTACCGACGGTGGGACAGGTATTCTGGGAACTGAAGCTTTCTTT. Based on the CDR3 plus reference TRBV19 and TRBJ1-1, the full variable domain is DGGITQSPKYLFRKEGQNVTLSCEQNLNHDAMYWYRQDPGQGLRLIYYSQIVNDFQKGDIAEGYSVSREKKESFPLTVTSAQKNPTAFYLCASTDGGTGILGTEAFFGQGTRLTVV.

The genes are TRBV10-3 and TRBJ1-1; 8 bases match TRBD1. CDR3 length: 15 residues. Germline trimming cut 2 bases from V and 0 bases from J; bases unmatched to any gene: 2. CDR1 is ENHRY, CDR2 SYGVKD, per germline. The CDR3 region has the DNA TGTGCCATCAGTGAGGGGACAGGCCTGAACACTGAAGCTTTCTTT. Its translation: CAISEGTGLNTEAFF.

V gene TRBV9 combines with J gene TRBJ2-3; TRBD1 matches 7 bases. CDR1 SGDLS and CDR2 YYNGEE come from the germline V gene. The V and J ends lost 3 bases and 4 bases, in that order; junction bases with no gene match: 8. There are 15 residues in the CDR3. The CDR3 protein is CASSALTGSADTQYF. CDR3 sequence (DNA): TGTGCCAGCAGCGCCTTGACAGGGTCTGCAGATACGCAGTATTTT.

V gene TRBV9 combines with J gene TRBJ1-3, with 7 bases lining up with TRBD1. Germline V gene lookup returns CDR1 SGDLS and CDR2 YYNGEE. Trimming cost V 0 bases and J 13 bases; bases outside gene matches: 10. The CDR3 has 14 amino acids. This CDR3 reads CASSVENEGDRIYF. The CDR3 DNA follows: TGTGCCAGCAGCGTAGAAAACGAGGGGGACAGAATATATTTT.

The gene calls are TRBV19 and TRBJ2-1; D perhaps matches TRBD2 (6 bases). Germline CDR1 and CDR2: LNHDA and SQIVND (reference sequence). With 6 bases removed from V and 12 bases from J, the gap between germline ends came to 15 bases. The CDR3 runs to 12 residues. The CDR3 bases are TGTGCCAGTAGCGATGGAGGGGTAGTGCAGTTCTTC. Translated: CASSDGGVVQFF.

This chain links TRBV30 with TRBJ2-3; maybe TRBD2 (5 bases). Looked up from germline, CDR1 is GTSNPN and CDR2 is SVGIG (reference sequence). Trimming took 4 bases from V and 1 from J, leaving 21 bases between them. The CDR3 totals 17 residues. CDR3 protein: CAWTPSSPSRGTDTQYF. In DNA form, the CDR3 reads TGTGCCTGGACCCCTAGTTCGCCATCGCGGGGCACAGATACGCAGTATTTT.

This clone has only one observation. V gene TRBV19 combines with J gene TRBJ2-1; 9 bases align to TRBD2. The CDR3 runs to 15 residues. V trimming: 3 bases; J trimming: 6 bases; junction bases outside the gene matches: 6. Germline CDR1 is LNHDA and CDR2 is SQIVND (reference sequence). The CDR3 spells CASSISSGRLNEQFF. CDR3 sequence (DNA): TGTGCCAGTAGTATTTCCAGCGGGAGGCTCAATGAGCAGTTCTTC.

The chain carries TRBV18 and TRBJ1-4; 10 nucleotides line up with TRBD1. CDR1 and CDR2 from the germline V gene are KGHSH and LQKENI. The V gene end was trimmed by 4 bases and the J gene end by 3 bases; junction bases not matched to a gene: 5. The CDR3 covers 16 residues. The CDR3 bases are TGTGCCAGCTCACTACGGGACAGGGGCGCTAATGAAAAACTGTTTTTT. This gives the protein CASSLRDRGANEKLFF.

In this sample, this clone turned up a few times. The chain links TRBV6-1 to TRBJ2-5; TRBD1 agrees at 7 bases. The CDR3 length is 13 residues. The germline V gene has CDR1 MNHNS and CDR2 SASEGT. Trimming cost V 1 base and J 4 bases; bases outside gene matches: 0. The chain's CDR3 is CASSEDRGETQYF. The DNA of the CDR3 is TGTGCCAGCAGTGAAGACAGGGGAGAGACCCAGTACTTC.

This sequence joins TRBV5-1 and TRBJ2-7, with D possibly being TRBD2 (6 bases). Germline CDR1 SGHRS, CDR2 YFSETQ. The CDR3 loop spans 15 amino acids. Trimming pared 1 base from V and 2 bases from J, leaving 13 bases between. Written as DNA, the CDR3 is TGCGCCAGCAGCTTGTATGGCGGCGGGACCTACGAGCAGTACTTC. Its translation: CASSLYGGGTYEQYF.

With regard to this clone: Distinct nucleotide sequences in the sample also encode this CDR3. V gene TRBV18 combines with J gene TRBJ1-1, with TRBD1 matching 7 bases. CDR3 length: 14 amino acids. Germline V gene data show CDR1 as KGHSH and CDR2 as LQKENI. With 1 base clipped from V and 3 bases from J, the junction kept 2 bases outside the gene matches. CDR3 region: CASSPQGADTEAFF. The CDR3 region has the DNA TGTGCCAGCTCACCACAGGGGGCTGACACTGAAGCTTTCTTT.

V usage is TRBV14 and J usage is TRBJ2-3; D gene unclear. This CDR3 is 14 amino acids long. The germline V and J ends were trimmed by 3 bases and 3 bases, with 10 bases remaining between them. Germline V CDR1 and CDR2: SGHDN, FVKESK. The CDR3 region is CASSQLLVTDTQYF. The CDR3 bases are TGTGCCAGCAGCCAGTTGCTAGTGACAGATACGCAGTATTTT.

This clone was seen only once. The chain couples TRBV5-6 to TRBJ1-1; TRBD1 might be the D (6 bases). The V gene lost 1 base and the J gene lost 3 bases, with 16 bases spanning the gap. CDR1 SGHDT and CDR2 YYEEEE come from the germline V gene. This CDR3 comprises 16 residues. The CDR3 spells CASSLMGGRGDTEAFF. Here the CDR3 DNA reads TGTGCCAGCAGCTTGATGGGGGGGCGCGGGGACACTGAAGCTTTCTTT.